This T cell receptor (beta chain) was obtained from a study of control samples from healthy donors and cancer patients. Profiled with immunoSEQ multiplex PCR; TCRdb holds only in-frame clones, not every one. The sample yields 75,000 to 95,000 clones, about 89% seen once. Material for sequencing was PBMCs. This receptor was taken from a woman aged 50 to 60 with colorectal cancer.

CDR3 sequence: CASSIDGVGNTIYF. CDR3 bases: TGTGCCAGTAGTATAGACGGGGTAGGAAACACCATATATTTT. The chain recombines TRBV19 with TRBJ1-3, with no clear D. Per germline, CDR1 LNHDA and CDR2 SQIVND (reference sequence). The ends were cut back, 0 bases at V and 4 bases at J, with 7 bases in the middle. The CDR3 length is 14 residues.